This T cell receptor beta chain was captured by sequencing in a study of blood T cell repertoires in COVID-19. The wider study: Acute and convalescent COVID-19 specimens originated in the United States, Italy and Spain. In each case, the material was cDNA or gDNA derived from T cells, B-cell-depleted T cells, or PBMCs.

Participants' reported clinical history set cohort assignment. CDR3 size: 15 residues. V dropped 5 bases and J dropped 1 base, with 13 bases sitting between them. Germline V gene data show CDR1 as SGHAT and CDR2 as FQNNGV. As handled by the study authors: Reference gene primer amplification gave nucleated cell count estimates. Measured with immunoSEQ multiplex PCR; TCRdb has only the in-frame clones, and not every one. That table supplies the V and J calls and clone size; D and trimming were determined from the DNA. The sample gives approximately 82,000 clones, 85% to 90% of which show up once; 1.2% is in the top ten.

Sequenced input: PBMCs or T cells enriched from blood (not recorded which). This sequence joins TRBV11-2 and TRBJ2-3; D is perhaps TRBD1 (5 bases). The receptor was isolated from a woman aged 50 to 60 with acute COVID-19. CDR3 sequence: CASSRGAGGTDTQYF. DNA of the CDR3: TGTGCCAGCAGCCGTGGGGCTGGGGGCACAGATACGCAGTATTTT.